This T cell receptor beta chain was sequenced in a study of cytomegalovirus exposure and HLA in healthy donors. Findings and limits, study-wide: In a later analysis, first-cohort TCR clusters were found to tend to co-occur in the roughly 120 validation repertoires. Diagnosis of cytomegalovirus status made by the classifier reportedly showed high specificity and sensitivity. Some TCR beta chains (164 of them) were listed as cytomegalovirus-associated.

TCRdb's table, derived via immunoSEQ multiplex PCR, lists solely in-frame clones and lacks some. The sample lists under 200,000 clones, under 95% occurring once. V lost 1 base to trimming and J lost 2 bases; unmatched junction nucleotides: 12. CDR3 length: 19 residues. The V gene's germline CDR1 is SGHTA and CDR2 FQGNSA. This clone was detected only once. The antigen remains undetermined. The sequencing input was PBMCs. This TCR came from a woman between 18 and 29 years old in good health and CMV-seropositive. The chain has TRBV7-2 and TRBJ2-5; 11 positions match TRBD2. CDR3 region: CASSLGASGGLGIQETQYF. The CDR3 DNA is TGTGCCAGCAGCTTAGGGGCTAGCGGGGGGCTTGGGATACAAGAGACCCAGTACTTC.